This TCR beta chain was recovered during a study of cytotoxic CD8 clonotypes in ibrutinib-treated CLL. Study-level results: Clonality rose at ibrutinib response and fell back toward baseline at progression.

Using immunoSEQ multiplex PCR, the repertoire was profiled, and TCRdb retains in-frame clones only, with some absent. The sample lists approximately 100,000 clones; about 50% were seen once. Regarding this clone: Its antigen is as yet unknown.

CDR1 and CDR2 (germline): SGHTA, FQGNSA. This CDR3 has 15 residues. V dropped 3 bases and J dropped 0 bases, with 8 bases sitting between them. The V call is TRBV7-2, the J call TRBJ2-2, with a tentative D call TRBD1 (6 bases). The starting material was PBMCs, obtained after 24 months of ibrutinib treatment. The origin of this receptor is a human donor with chronic lymphocytic leukemia. As DNA, the CDR3 is TGTGCCAGCAGCTTCGCAGGGGCGAACACCGGGGAGCTGTTTTTT. It translates to CASSFAGANTGELFF.